The subject of this entry is one T cell receptor (beta chain). The use of genomic DNA as template underpinned the TCR beta VDJ and CDR3 profiling. TCRdb fed the reads into MiXCR, producing one record per CDR3 protein. The repertoire has around 150,000 distinct CDR3 sequences, about 48% of them found once; the top ten carry 1.1%. Per the germline V gene, CDR1 is SGHRS and CDR2 is YFSETQ. Trimming left V 5 bases short and J 2 bases short, with 10 bases between. The CDR3 has 13 residues. This record comes from a study of CD8+CD57+ T cells in acquired aplastic anemia. The V gene is TRBV5-1, the J gene TRBJ2-5; D is uncertain. The material sequenced was sorted CD4+, CD8+, or CD8+CD57+ T cells (not recorded which) from PBMCs. The clonotype comes from a human donor in good health. The CDR3: CASSYANQETQYF. The CDR3 DNA is TGCGCCAGCAGTTACGCGAATCAAGAGACCCAGTACTTC.